Listed here is a single T cell receptor beta chain. This receptor's antigen is unknown. No much larger clone is present one base from it, and per-base qualities are unavailable. The sample is drawn from a study of blood T cell repertoires in COVID-19 (dated by TCRdb to 2019 to 2021). With respect to the entire study: Samples from collaborators originated in the United States, Italy and Spain and spanned both the acute and convalescent phases of COVID-19. The material from the prospective study consisted of cDNA or gDNA derived from T cells, B-cell-depleted T cells, or PBMCs. Subjects who had been exposed to COVID-19, were actively infected with it, or had recovered from it provided the deeply sampled blood TCRbeta repertoires that made up the dataset. The repertoires were released in a freely available public database intended as a resource for research on the immune response to SARS-CoV-2. The samples were drawn from two sources: the first 160 participants of the ongoing ImmuneRACE study, and some 1,300 subjects contributed by 6 global collaborators. Sample metadata almost always included a de-identified subject ID, COVID-19 status, age in years and sex. Where HLA class I and class II types were available, the types were taken from metadata supplied by the sample provider, not from assay-based typing. Paper-wide results and their limitations: How much clinical and demographic metadata was included differed by source and by participant, and the metadata was provided uncurated.

TCRbeta CDR3 regions were amplified from genomic DNA using the immunoSEQ Assay, a bias-controlled multiplex PCR. From the authors' description of their analysis: The number of nucleated cells in each sample was estimated by amplification of reference gene primers within the assay. To quantify the absolute abundance of each unique TCRbeta CDR3 rearrangement, sequence reads were collapsed and filtered. For each sample, productive Simpson clonality was calculated as the square root of Simpson's diversity index across productive rearrangements. TCRdb's version of the immuneACCESS table is confined to in-frame rearrangements and falls short of the full clone set. An unresolved V gene accounts for under half of the shortfall where checked; the remainder is of unknown origin. The V and J calls and clone size were taken over from that table, and D and trimming were inferred from the DNA. A total of 410,000 or so clones appear in this sample, 75% to 90% of them only once. The ten biggest clones cover 1.5% to 1.7% of the sample.

One collaborating source in Seattle enrolled patients while the patients were actively infected and followed the patients over time throughout the course of disease. Each collaborating institution followed its own protocols to collect whole blood in K2EDTA tubes. Collaborator samples were shipped for TCRbeta analysis as frozen whole blood, isolated PBMCs, or DNA extracted from either sample type. Source material: peripheral blood. This receptor was identified in a woman between 40 and 50 years old with COVID-19, enrolled during active disease.

CDR3 region: CASSSSTGDVTEAFF. The DNA sequence is TGTGCCAGCAGCTCCTCGACAGGGGACGTAACTGAAGCTTTCTTT. Recombination joined TRBV11-3 with TRBJ1-1; the central 8 bases match TRBD1. Via the germline V gene, CDR1 is SGHNT and CDR2 YENEEA. V ends up 4 bases short and J 5 bases short, with an unmatched junction base count of 9. From the cysteine through the phenylalanine, the CDR3 covers 15 amino acids. Solely the CDR3 DNA is kept, with 45 bases framed from the first base.